This T cell receptor (beta chain) derives from a study of T cells in Graves' hyperthyroidism and ophthalmopathy. Study overall: Upon initial diagnosis and before any treatment, peripheral blood was collected.

Graves' hyperthyroidism showing no ophthalmopathy progression within 18 months was considered stable. Those with hyperthyroidism were 18 to 65 years old, newly diagnosed, and ill for under 2 months. Uncontrolled infections, other autoimmune diseases, pregnancy or lactation led to exclusion of patients. TCR beta CDR3 sequences were amplified from RNA transcripts. The HTBI primer set drove a first-round RT-PCR of the TCR CDR3. TCRdb redid the calling of the multiplex PCR reads with MiXCR, one entry per CDR3 protein. The data show fewer than 700,000 distinct CDR3 sequences, 15% to 20% seen once. This clonotype has only a few counts. J lost 2 bases, V lost 5 bases, and 6 bases had no gene match. This CDR3 region has 17 residues. In germline, CDR1 is MNHNS, CDR2 SASEGT.

The sample consisted of blood. The receptor was isolated from a woman in her twenties or thirties with Graves' hyperthyroidism. J is TRBJ2-3 and V is TRBV6-1, with 14 bases matching TRBD2. For the CDR3, the DNA is TGTGCCAGCAGTCCCGGACTAGCGGGAGGCCACACAGATACGCAGTATTTT. It translates to CASSPGLAGGHTDTQYF.